The following is a T cell receptor (beta chain) sequence with its context. The record originates from a study of monozygotic twins with inflammatory bowel disease. Reprocessing the 5' RACE reads, TCRdb reports a single entry for every CDR3 protein and omits DNA. The repertoire table contains 330,000 or so distinct CDR3 sequences. Germline CDR1 is SGHRS and CDR2 is YFSETQ. The CDR3 has 15 residues. This sequence joins TRBV5-1 and TRBJ2-2; no DNA is available, so the TRBD1 call from TCRdb remains unchecked. The receptor comes from a human donor with ulcerative colitis or Crohn's disease, or a healthy co-twin of an affected twin (not recorded which). The source material was blood. CDR3 in amino acids: CASSDRTGDTGELFF. Looking up the rest from reference TRBV5-1 and TRBJ2-2 gives the full variable domain: KAGVTQTPRYLIKTRGQQVTLSCSPISGHRSVSWYQQTPGQGLQFLFEYFSETQRNKGNFPGRFSGRQFSNSRSEMNVSTLELGDSALYLCASSDRTGDTGELFFGEGSRLTVL.